This T cell receptor beta chain came from a study of beta chain features in type 1 diabetes. Notes on the study in general: Whether HLA type influences TCRB rearrangement remained unresolved here. Within each of all four CD4+ subsets, Type 1 diabetes patients had TCRB CDR3s that were moderately but significantly shorter. Because the template was cDNA, high-expressing cells might be over-represented. Patients showed naive, central memory and Treg TCRB repertoires that appeared more similar than those of healthy donors.

A word on this clone: Antigen: not known.

Since all of the isolated RNA was reverse transcribed, expressed TCRB transcripts were what got sequenced. It was found that naive, central memory and regulatory T cell samples averaged about 3.57 million reads. Clones were sequenced by immunoSEQ multiplex PCR, and TCRdb holds only the in-frame ones, with some missing. The sample comprises about 280,000 clones, approximately 16% of which are singletons, and roughly 0.015% rests with the top ten. V was trimmed by 4 bases and J by 2 bases, leaving 18 bases between them. The CDR3 totals 16 residues. Germline assignment: CDR1 MDHEN and CDR2 SYDVKM. Material for sequencing was naive CD4+ T cells from blood. V gene TRBV28 combines with J gene TRBJ2-7; D is possibly TRBD1 (5 bases). The receptor comes from a man aged 18 to 29 with type 1 diabetes. The CDR3 nucleotides are TGTGCCAGCAGTTCCCCTAGACAGCCTCTCACCTACGAGCAGTACTTC. The encoded protein is CASSSPRQPLTYEQYF.